The rows below give T cell receptor beta chains drawn from one sample of a study of identical twins. TCRdb redid the calling of the 5' RACE reads with MiXCR, one entry per CDR3 protein. The sample holds under 900,000 distinct CDR3 sequences, about 18% seen once. This same sample was also part of a study on T cells expressing NK-cell markers.

The sample consisted of PBMCs. The receptors derive from a woman aged 18-29 years in good health. The CDR3 runs from the conserved cysteine through the conserved F or W. The order of the fields is V gene, J gene, CDR3 protein.

v_gene: TRBV7-9; j_gene: TRBJ2-7; CDR3aa: CASSPGAPPYEQYF
v_gene: TRBV10-3; j_gene: TRBJ2-7; CDR3aa: CAIGASSYEQYF
v_gene: TRBV10-3; j_gene: TRBJ2-3; CDR3aa: CAISNARDTQYF
v_gene: TRBV7-9; j_gene: TRBJ2-7; CDR3aa: CASSPWTAGEEYEQYF
v_gene: TRBV10-3; j_gene: TRBJ2-5; CDR3aa: CAISQGARETQYF
v_gene: TRBV12-3/TRBV12-4; j_gene: TRBJ2-3; CDR3aa: CASSPGQGSIPNTQYF
v_gene: TRBV4-1; j_gene: TRBJ2-3; CDR3aa: CASSRGGVAGADTQYF
v_gene: TRBV24-1; j_gene: TRBJ2-3; CDR3aa: CATSDEDTQYF
v_gene: TRBV12-3/TRBV12-4; j_gene: TRBJ2-3; CDR3aa: CASSFSGVRTQYF
v_gene: TRBV15; j_gene: TRBJ2-4; CDR3aa: CATSPTQVSIQYF
v_gene: TRBV12-3/TRBV12-4; j_gene: TRBJ2-2; CDR3aa: CASSGVNTGELFF
v_gene: TRBV7-9; j_gene: TRBJ1-5; CDR3aa: CASSGEGQPQHF
v_gene: TRBV7-9; j_gene: TRBJ1-1; CDR3aa: CASSELAGPLNTEAFF
v_gene: TRBV29-1; j_gene: TRBJ2-7; CDR3aa: CSVEVPTSGYEQYF
v_gene: TRBV12-3/TRBV12-4; j_gene: TRBJ2-1; CDR3aa: CASSGRLAGGDNEQFF
v_gene: TRBV3-1; j_gene: TRBJ2-5; CDR3aa: CASSPRTGPASTQYF
v_gene: TRBV5-1; j_gene: TRBJ1-1; CDR3aa: CASSFLSGTGNTEAFF
v_gene: TRBV29-1; j_gene: TRBJ2-1; CDR3aa: CSVEEPGQWKRNEQFF
v_gene: TRBV20-1; j_gene: TRBJ1-2; CDR3aa: CSAGGQRFNYGYTF
v_gene: TRBV4-2; j_gene: TRBJ2-1; CDR3aa: CASSRSGGENEQFF
v_gene: TRBV12-3/TRBV12-4; j_gene: TRBJ2-1; CDR3aa: CASSLGQLRDNEQFF
v_gene: TRBV20-1; j_gene: TRBJ1-4; CDR3aa: CSARDATNEKLFF
v_gene: TRBV6-2/TRBV6-3; j_gene: TRBJ2-7; CDR3aa: CASSYMVEQYF
v_gene: TRBV3-1; j_gene: TRBJ2-3; CDR3aa: CASSQDGTTDTQYF
v_gene: TRBV11-2; j_gene: TRBJ2-1; CDR3aa: CASSSAGGALYSEQFF
v_gene: TRBV3-1; j_gene: TRBJ2-6; CDR3aa: CASSQGLPSSGANVLTF
v_gene: TRBV20-1; j_gene: TRBJ2-7; CDR3aa: CSARDITVYEQYF
v_gene: TRBV3-1; j_gene: TRBJ2-5; CDR3aa: CASSQDVTGRRETQYF
v_gene: TRBV3-1; j_gene: TRBJ1-2; CDR3aa: CASSRDYRNGYTF
v_gene: TRBV25-1; j_gene: TRBJ2-7; CDR3aa: CASSESGGVEQYF
v_gene: TRBV6-5; j_gene: TRBJ2-5; CDR3aa: CASSYGPSETQYF
v_gene: TRBV27; j_gene: TRBJ2-5; CDR3aa: CASSFGPLRYTQYF
v_gene: TRBV7-6; j_gene: TRBJ2-5; CDR3aa: CASSFSVGETQYF
v_gene: TRBV29-1; j_gene: TRBJ2-2; CDR3aa: CSVVLGTANTGELFF
v_gene: TRBV20-1; j_gene: TRBJ1-1; CDR3aa: CSTSRTGGDTEAFF
v_gene: TRBV5-1; j_gene: TRBJ1-1; CDR3aa: CASSLVGGGAAFF
v_gene: TRBV6-5; j_gene: TRBJ2-1; CDR3aa: CASSYSIRSRDDEQFF
v_gene: TRBV20-1; j_gene: TRBJ2-1; CDR3aa: CSAFSLAEQFF
v_gene: TRBV20-1; j_gene: TRBJ1-2; CDR3aa: CSVGTGDGYTF
v_gene: TRBV12-3/TRBV12-4; j_gene: TRBJ1-5; CDR3aa: CASRGTGVTYQPQHF
v_gene: TRBV7-2; j_gene: TRBJ2-7; CDR3aa: CASSLAGRGPSEQYF
v_gene: TRBV20-1; j_gene: TRBJ2-3; CDR3aa: CSGRLAGTDTQYF
v_gene: TRBV11-1; j_gene: TRBJ1-1; CDR3aa: CASSHPLGQGLLNTEAFF
v_gene: TRBV2; j_gene: TRBJ2-7; CDR3aa: CASSQRGGSYEQYF
v_gene: TRBV12-3/TRBV12-4; j_gene: TRBJ2-3; CDR3aa: CASGQRTITDTQYF
v_gene: TRBV19; j_gene: TRBJ1-2; CDR3aa: CASNRNYGYTF
v_gene: TRBV20-1; j_gene: TRBJ2-1; CDR3aa: CSARAGLAGVFDEQFF
v_gene: TRBV12-3/TRBV12-4; j_gene: TRBJ1-1; CDR3aa: CASSSLRGEAFF
v_gene: TRBV20-1; j_gene: TRBJ2-7; CDR3aa: CSARDRSSGSYEQYF
v_gene: TRBV2; j_gene: TRBJ2-7; CDR3aa: CASPVIRDSYEQYF
v_gene: TRBV12-5; j_gene: TRBJ1-1; CDR3aa: CASETDPMNTEAFF
v_gene: TRBV6-1; j_gene: TRBJ1-5; CDR3aa: CASSEGQPRGSQPQHF
v_gene: TRBV20-1; j_gene: TRBJ2-3; CDR3aa: CSVQGAPGGAYF
v_gene: TRBV10-3; j_gene: TRBJ2-1; CDR3aa: CAISELEWGGYNEQFF
v_gene: TRBV5-1; j_gene: TRBJ2-5; CDR3aa: CASSLDPSGTQYF
v_gene: TRBV7-2; j_gene: TRBJ2-1; CDR3aa: CASNIGGDTYNEQFF
v_gene: TRBV6-5; j_gene: TRBJ2-3; CDR3aa: CASSYSIPLSTDTQYF